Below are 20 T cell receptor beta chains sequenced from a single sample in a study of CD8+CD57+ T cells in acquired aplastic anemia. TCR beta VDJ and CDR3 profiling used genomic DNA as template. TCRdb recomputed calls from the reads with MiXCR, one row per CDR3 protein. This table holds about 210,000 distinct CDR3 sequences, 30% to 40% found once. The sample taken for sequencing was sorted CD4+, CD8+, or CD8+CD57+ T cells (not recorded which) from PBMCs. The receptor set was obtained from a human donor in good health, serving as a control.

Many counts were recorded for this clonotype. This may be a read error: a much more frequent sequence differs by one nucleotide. DNA of the CDR3: TGTGCCAGCAGCCCGGGACAGAGCTATGGCTACACCTTC. This codes for CASSPGQSYGYTF. The rearrangement links TRBV7-3 to TRBJ1-2; 7 positions agree with TRBD1. The CDR3 consists of 13 residues. The germline CDR1 and CDR2 sequences are SGHTA and FQGTGA. Unmatched junction bases numbered 4, after V lost 5 bases and J lost 4 bases.

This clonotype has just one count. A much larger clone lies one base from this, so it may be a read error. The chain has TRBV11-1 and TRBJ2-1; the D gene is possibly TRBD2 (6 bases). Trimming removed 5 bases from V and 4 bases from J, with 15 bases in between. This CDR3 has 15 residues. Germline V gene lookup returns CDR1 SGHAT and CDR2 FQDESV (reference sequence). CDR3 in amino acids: CASSVSGVLYNEQFF. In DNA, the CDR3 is TGTGCCAGCAGCGTGTCGGGGGTACTTTACAATGAGCAGTTCTTC.

As DNA, the CDR3 is TGCGCCAGCAGCCTAGACACTGGGGGCGGCACTGAAGCTTTCTTT. Protein sequence: CASSLDTGGGTEAFF. The chain combines TRBV5-1 with TRBJ1-1, with D possibly TRBD1 on 6 matching bases. Germline V lookup: CDR1 SGHRS, CDR2 YFSETQ. V lost 4 bases and J 4 bases, leaving 17 bases between the germline ends. This CDR3 has 15 amino acids.

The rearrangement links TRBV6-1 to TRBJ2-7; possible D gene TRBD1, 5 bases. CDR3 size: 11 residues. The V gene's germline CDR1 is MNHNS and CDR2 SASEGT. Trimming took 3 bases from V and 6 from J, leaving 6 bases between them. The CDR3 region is CASSDGAEQYF. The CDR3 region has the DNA TGTGCCAGCAGTGATGGGGCCGAGCAGTACTTC.

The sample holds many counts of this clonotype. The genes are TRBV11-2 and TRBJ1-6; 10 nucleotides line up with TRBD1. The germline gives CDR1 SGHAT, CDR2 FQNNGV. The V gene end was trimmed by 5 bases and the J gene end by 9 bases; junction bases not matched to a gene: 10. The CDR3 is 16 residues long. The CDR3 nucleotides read TGTGCCAGCAGCCCCCGGGGGACAGGGGTGGGTTCACCCCTCCACTTT. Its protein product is CASSPRGTGVGSPLHF. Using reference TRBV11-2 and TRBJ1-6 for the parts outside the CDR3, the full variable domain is EAGVAQSPRYKIIEKRQSVAFWCNPISGHATLYWYQQILGQGPKLLIQFQNNGVVDDSQLPKDRFSAERLKGVDSTLKIQPAKLEDSAVYLCASSPRGTGVGSPLHFGNGTRLTVT.

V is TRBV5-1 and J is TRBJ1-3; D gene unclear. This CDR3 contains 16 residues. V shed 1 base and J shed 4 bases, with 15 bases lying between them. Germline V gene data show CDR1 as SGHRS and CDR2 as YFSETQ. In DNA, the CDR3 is TGCGCCAGCAGCTTGTCTCCGGAAGACGAAGGAAACACCATATATTTT. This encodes CASSLSPEDEGNTIYF.

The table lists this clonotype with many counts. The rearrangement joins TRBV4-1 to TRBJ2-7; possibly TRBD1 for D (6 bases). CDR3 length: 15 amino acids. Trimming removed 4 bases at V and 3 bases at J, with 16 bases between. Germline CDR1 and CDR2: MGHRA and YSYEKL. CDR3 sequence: CASSREGGFDYEQYF. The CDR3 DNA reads TGCGCCAGCAGCCGAGAAGGGGGTTTTGACTACGAGCAGTACTTC.

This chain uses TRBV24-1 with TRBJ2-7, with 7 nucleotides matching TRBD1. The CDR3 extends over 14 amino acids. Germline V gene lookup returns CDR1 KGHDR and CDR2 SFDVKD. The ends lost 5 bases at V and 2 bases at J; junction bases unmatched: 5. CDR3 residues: CATSGYRGPYEQYF. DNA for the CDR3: TGTGCCACCAGTGGATACAGGGGCCCCTACGAGCAGTACTTC.

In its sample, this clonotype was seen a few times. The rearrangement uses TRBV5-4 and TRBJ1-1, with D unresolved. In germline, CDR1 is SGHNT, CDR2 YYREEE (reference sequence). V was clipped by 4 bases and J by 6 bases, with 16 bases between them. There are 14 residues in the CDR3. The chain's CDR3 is CASSPRAGFAEAFF. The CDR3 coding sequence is TGTGCCAGCAGCCCCCGCGCGGGATTCGCTGAAGCTTTCTTT. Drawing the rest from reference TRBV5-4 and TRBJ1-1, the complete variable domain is ETGVTQSPTHLIKTRGQQVTLRCSSQSGHNTVSWYQQALGQGPQFIFQYYREEENGRGNFPPRFSGLQFPNYSSELNVNALELDDSALYLCASSPRAGFAEAFFGQGTRLTVV.

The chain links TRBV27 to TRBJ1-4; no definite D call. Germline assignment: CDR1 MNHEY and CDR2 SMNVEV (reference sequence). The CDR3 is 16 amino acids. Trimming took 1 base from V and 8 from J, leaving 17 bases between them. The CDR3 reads CASSLYRLGREEKLFF. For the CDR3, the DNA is TGTGCCAGCAGTTTATACCGACTTGGGAGGGAGGAAAAACTGTTTTTT. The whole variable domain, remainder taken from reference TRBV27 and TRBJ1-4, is EAQVTQNPRYLITVTGKKLTVTCSQNMNHEYMSWYRQDPGLGLRQIYYSMNVEVTDKGDVPEGYKVSRKEKRNFPLILESPSPNQTSLYFCASSLYRLGREEKLFFGSGTQLSVL.

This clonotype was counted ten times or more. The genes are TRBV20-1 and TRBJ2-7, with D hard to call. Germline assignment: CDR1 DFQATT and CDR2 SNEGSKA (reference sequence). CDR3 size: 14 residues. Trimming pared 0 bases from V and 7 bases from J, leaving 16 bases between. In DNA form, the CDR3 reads TGCAGTGCTAGAGACGGCTATGCCGGTGGAGAGCAGTACTTC. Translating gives CSARDGYAGGEQYF.

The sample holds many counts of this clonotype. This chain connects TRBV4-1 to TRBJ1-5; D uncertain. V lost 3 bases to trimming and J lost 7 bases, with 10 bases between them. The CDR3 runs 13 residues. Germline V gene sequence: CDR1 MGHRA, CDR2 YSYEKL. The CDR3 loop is CASSHPPSQPQHF. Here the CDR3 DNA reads TGCGCCAGCAGCCACCCCCCCTCGCAGCCCCAGCATTTT.

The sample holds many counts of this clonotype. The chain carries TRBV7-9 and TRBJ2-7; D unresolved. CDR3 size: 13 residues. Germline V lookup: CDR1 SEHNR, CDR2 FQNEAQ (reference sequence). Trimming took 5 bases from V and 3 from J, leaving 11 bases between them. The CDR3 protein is CASSHYSYYEQYF. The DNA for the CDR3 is TGTGCCAGCAGCCACTACTCGTACTACGAGCAGTACTTC.

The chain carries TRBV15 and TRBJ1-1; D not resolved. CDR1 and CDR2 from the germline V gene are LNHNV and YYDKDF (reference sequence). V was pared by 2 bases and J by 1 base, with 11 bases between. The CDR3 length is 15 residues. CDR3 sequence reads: CATSRSGRANTEAFF. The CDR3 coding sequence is TGTGCCACCAGCAGATCCGGACGGGCGAACACTGAAGCTTTCTTT.

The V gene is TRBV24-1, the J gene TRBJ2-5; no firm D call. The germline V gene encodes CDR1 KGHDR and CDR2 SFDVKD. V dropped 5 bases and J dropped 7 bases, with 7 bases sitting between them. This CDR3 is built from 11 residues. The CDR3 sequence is CATSARRTQYF. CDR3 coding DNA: TGTGCCACCAGTGCCAGACGGACCCAGTACTTC.

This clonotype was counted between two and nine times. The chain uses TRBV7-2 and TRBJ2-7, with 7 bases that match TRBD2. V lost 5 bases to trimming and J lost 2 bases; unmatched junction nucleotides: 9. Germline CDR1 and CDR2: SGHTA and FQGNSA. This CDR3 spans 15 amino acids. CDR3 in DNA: TGTGCCAGCAGCCGTAGGACTAGGAATACCTACGAGCAGTACTTC. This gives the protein CASSRRTRNTYEQYF.

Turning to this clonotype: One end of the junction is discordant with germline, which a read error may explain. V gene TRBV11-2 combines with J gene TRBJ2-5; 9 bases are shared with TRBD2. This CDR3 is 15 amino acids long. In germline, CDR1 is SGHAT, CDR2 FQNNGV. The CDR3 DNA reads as TGTGCCAGCAGCTCGGCCGGGACTAGCAAAGAGACCCGGTACTTC. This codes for CASSSAGTSKETRYF. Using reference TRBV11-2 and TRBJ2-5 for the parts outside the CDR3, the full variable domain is EAGVAQSPRYKIIEKRQSVAFWCNPISGHATLYWYQQILGQGPKLLIQFQNNGVVDDSQLPKDRFSAERLKGVDSTLKIQPAKLEDSAVYLCASSSAGTSKETRYFGPGTRLLVL.

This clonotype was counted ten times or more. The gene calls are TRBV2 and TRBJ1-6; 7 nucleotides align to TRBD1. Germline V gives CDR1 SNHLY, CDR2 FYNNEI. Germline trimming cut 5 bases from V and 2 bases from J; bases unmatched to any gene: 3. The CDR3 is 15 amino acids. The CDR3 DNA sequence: TGTGCCAGCAGTCAGGGGGTGCCCTATAATTCACCCCTCCACTTT. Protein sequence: CASSQGVPYNSPLHF.

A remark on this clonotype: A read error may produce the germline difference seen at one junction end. The CDR3 DNA reads as TGCAGTGCTGGAACAGGGGGCACTAAAGCTTTCTTT. It specifies CSAGTGGTKAFF. The V and J genes are TRBV20-1 and TRBJ1-1; 9 bases line up with TRBD1. The length of the CDR3 is 12 residues. Germline V CDR1 and CDR2: DFQATT, SNEGSKA (reference sequence).

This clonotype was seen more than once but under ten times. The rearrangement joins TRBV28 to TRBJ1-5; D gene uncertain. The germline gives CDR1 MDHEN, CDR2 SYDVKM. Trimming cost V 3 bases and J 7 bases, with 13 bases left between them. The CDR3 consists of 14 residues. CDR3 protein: CASSFGGLSQPQHF. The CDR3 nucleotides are TGTGCCAGCAGTTTTGGAGGGCTTAGCCAGCCCCAGCATTTT.